These T cell receptor beta chains were read from a single sample in a study of blood T cell repertoires in COVID-19. The assay was immunoSEQ multiplex PCR, and TCRdb's table has in-frame clones only and misses some. The sample has roughly 500,000 clones, about 88% seen once. The sequenced sample was PBMCs or T cells enriched from blood (not recorded which). The origin of the receptors is an older woman who had recovered from COVID-19. CDR3s include the opening cysteine and the closing phenylalanine or tryptophan. D genes are given only for firm matches. Clone size is stated in some rows and not others, as once, few, many or a class when expanded.

abundance: .; d_gene: .; v_gene: TRBV10-3; j_gene: TRBJ1-2; CDR3nt: TGTGCCATCAGTGAGCCAAACAGACGGGGCTATGGCTACACCTTC; CDR3aa: CAISEPNRRGYGYTF
abundance: .; d_gene: .; v_gene: TRBV7-2; j_gene: TRBJ1-3; CDR3nt: TGTGCCAGCAGCTTAGCGCAGGCAAGCTCTGGAAACACCATATATTTT; CDR3aa: CASSLAQASSGNTIYF
abundance: .; d_gene: .; v_gene: TRBV7-2; j_gene: TRBJ2-6; CDR3nt: TGTGCCAGCAGCTTAAGACCCGGGGTAACTGGGGCCAACGTCCTGACTTTC; CDR3aa: CASSLRPGVTGANVLTF
abundance: .; d_gene: TRBD1; v_gene: TRBV10-2; j_gene: TRBJ1-3; CDR3nt: TGCGCCAGCAGCGGGGGGTGGACAGGGGGGATTCCTGCTGGAAACACCATATATTTT; CDR3aa: CASSGGWTGGIPAGNTIYF
abundance: .; d_gene: TRBD2; v_gene: TRBV5-1; j_gene: TRBJ2-3; CDR3nt: TGCGCCAGCAGCTGGCGTAGCGGGGGGGCCGGAGATACGCAGTATTTT; CDR3aa: CASSWRSGGAGDTQYF
abundance: .; d_gene: TRBD1; v_gene: TRBV7-9; j_gene: TRBJ1-4; CDR3nt: TGTGCCAGCAGCTTAAGGGACAGTAATGAAAAACTGTTTTTT; CDR3aa: CASSLRDSNEKLFF
abundance: .; d_gene: .; v_gene: TRBV2; j_gene: TRBJ2-1; CDR3nt: TGTGCCAGCAGCCCCAGGGCCCTCAAGGCGCAGTTCTTC; CDR3aa: CASSPRALKAQFF
abundance: .; d_gene: .; v_gene: TRBV28; j_gene: TRBJ2-3; CDR3nt: TGTGCCAGCAGCCCTCTAAGGCCCGGGTACACAGATACGCAGTATTTT; CDR3aa: CASSPLRPGYTDTQYF
abundance: once; d_gene: .; v_gene: TRBV27; j_gene: TRBJ1-1; CDR3nt: TGTGCCAGCAGTTGGCGCAGGGAGAACACTGAAGCTTTCTTT; CDR3aa: CASSWRRENTEAFF
abundance: .; d_gene: TRBD1; v_gene: TRBV6-5; j_gene: TRBJ1-3; CDR3nt: TGTGCCAGCAGTCCCGACAGGGCCACAGGGACCATATATTTT; CDR3aa: CASSPDRATGTIYF
abundance: .; d_gene: TRBD1; v_gene: TRBV27; j_gene: TRBJ1-1; CDR3nt: TGTGCCACCCAAAGGGACAGGGGAAGTAGTGAAGCTTTCTTT; CDR3aa: CATQRDRGSSEAFF
abundance: .; d_gene: TRBD1; v_gene: TRBV19; j_gene: TRBJ1-1; CDR3nt: TGTGCCAGTAGTATCGGGACAGGGATGGGAATGAACACTGAAGCTTTCTTT; CDR3aa: CASSIGTGMGMNTEAFF
abundance: .; d_gene: .; v_gene: TRBV7-2; j_gene: TRBJ1-5; CDR3nt: TGTGCCAGCAGCCCCTTCGTTGCAGTCAATCAGCCCCAGCATTTT; CDR3aa: CASSPFVAVNQPQHF
abundance: .; d_gene: .; v_gene: TRBV14; j_gene: TRBJ1-6; CDR3nt: TGTGCCAGCAGCCAAGCCCGCCGGGACAAAAGTAGTACCTATAATTCACCCCTCCACTTT; CDR3aa: CASSQARRDKSSTYNSPLHF
abundance: .; d_gene: .; v_gene: TRBV4-1; j_gene: TRBJ1-4; CDR3nt: TGCGCCAGCAGCCTGACTAGTATGAATGAAAAACTGTTTTTT; CDR3aa: CASSLTSMNEKLFF
abundance: .; d_gene: TRBD1; v_gene: TRBV10-3; j_gene: TRBJ2-7; CDR3nt: TGTGCCATCAGTTCCGGGACAGGGGCCTACGAGCAGTACTTC; CDR3aa: CAISSGTGAYEQYF
abundance: .; d_gene: TRBD2; v_gene: TRBV11-3; j_gene: TRBJ2-2; CDR3nt: TGTGCCAGCAGCTTGGCGGGAGACACCGGGGAGCTGTTTTTT; CDR3aa: CASSLAGDTGELFF
abundance: .; d_gene: .; v_gene: TRBV15; j_gene: TRBJ1-5; CDR3nt: TGTGCCACCAGCAGAGATCTGGGGGGAGGGAGCAATCAGCCCCAGCATTTT; CDR3aa: CATSRDLGGGSNQPQHF
abundance: .; d_gene: .; v_gene: TRBV2; j_gene: TRBJ1-3; CDR3nt: TGTGCCAGCGCAGGGGCAGGCTCTGGAAACACCATATATTTT; CDR3aa: CASAGAGSGNTIYF
abundance: .; d_gene: TRBD1; v_gene: TRBV3-1/TRBV3-2; j_gene: TRBJ1-1; CDR3nt: TGTGCCACACTATCGACAGGGCGCACTGAAGCTTTCTTT; CDR3aa: CATLSTGRTEAFF
abundance: few; d_gene: .; v_gene: TRBV5-1; j_gene: TRBJ1-2; CDR3nt: TGCGCCAGCAGCCCCCTCGGAGTCTATGGCTACACCTTC; CDR3aa: CASSPLGVYGYTF
abundance: .; d_gene: .; v_gene: TRBV11-2; j_gene: TRBJ1-2; CDR3nt: TGTGCCAGCAGCTTATACGGACAGATATACGATGGCTACACCTTC; CDR3aa: CASSLYGQIYDGYTF
abundance: .; d_gene: .; v_gene: TRBV27; j_gene: TRBJ1-6; CDR3nt: TGTGCCAGCAGCGAGGGGGGGGGCGGTTCACCCCTCCACTTT; CDR3aa: CASSEGGGGSPLHF
abundance: .; d_gene: .; v_gene: TRBV5-4; j_gene: TRBJ1-1; CDR3nt: TGTGCCAGCAACCCGGGAGGGGATGAAGCTTTCTTT; CDR3aa: CASNPGGDEAFF
abundance: .; d_gene: .; v_gene: TRBV3-1/TRBV3-2; j_gene: TRBJ1-2; CDR3nt: TGTGCCAGCAGCCAAGTGGACAGCTATGGCTACACCTTC; CDR3aa: CASSQVDSYGYTF
abundance: .; d_gene: TRBD1; v_gene: TRBV24-1; j_gene: TRBJ1-5; CDR3nt: TGTGCCACCAGTGACCCTGGACAGGGGGGTCAGCCCCAGCATTTT; CDR3aa: CATSDPGQGGQPQHF
abundance: .; d_gene: .; v_gene: TRBV10-3; j_gene: TRBJ1-2; CDR3nt: TGTGCCATCAACGGAGGGCAAGGCTACACCTTC; CDR3aa: CAINGGQGYTF
abundance: .; d_gene: .; v_gene: TRBV5-1; j_gene: TRBJ1-1; CDR3nt: TGCGCCAGCAGCTTGGCCGTTGGGTTCGGTTTAGCGGAAGCTTTCTTT; CDR3aa: CASSLAVGFGLAEAFF
abundance: .; d_gene: .; v_gene: TRBV5-1; j_gene: TRBJ1-2; CDR3nt: TGCGCCAGCAGCTTGGTCGGGGGGCAGGAAAATGGCTACACCTTC; CDR3aa: CASSLVGGQENGYTF
abundance: once; d_gene: TRBD1; v_gene: TRBV18; j_gene: TRBJ1-1; CDR3nt: TGTGCCAGCTCACGGGTGGACAGGACTAACACTGAAGCTTTCTTT; CDR3aa: CASSRVDRTNTEAFF
abundance: once; d_gene: .; v_gene: TRBV3-1/TRBV3-2; j_gene: TRBJ2-3; CDR3nt: TGTGCCAGCAGCCGGGCCCTCCCCTCAGCAGATACGCAGTATTTT; CDR3aa: CASSRALPSADTQYF
abundance: .; d_gene: TRBD1; v_gene: TRBV6-5; j_gene: TRBJ1-2; CDR3nt: TGTGCCAGCAGTTACTCCCAGGGGGAATCTATCTATGGCTACACCTTC; CDR3aa: CASSYSQGESIYGYTF
abundance: .; d_gene: .; v_gene: TRBV4-1; j_gene: TRBJ2-7; CDR3nt: TGCGCCAGCAGCCAAGTGGGGGGTTCCTCCTACGAGCAGTACTTC; CDR3aa: CASSQVGGSSYEQYF
abundance: .; d_gene: TRBD1; v_gene: TRBV7-2; j_gene: TRBJ2-3; CDR3nt: TGTGCCAGCAGCTTAGCAGGGACAGGGGCTGATACGCAGTATTTT; CDR3aa: CASSLAGTGADTQYF
abundance: .; d_gene: TRBD1; v_gene: TRBV6-5; j_gene: TRBJ1-3; CDR3nt: TGTGCCAGCCGGGACAGGGTCCTTGGAAACACCATATATTTT; CDR3aa: CASRDRVLGNTIYF
abundance: .; d_gene: TRBD2; v_gene: TRBV19; j_gene: TRBJ2-1; CDR3nt: TGTGCCAGTAGTCCCACTAGCGGTACCTACAATGAGCAGTTCTTC; CDR3aa: CASSPTSGTYNEQFF
abundance: .; d_gene: TRBD2; v_gene: TRBV11-2; j_gene: TRBJ2-7; CDR3nt: TGTGCCAGCAGCAGGTCTAGCGGGGTCGCCTACGAGCAGTACTTC; CDR3aa: CASSRSSGVAYEQYF
abundance: .; d_gene: TRBD1; v_gene: TRBV19; j_gene: TRBJ1-5; CDR3nt: TGTGCCAGTAGACCCCTGGGACAGCCCTATCAGCCCCAGCATTTT; CDR3aa: CASRPLGQPYQPQHF
abundance: few; d_gene: TRBD2; v_gene: TRBV5-1; j_gene: TRBJ2-4; CDR3nt: TGCGCCACCCCCCGACTAGCGGGCTACCTCGGAGCCAAAAACATTCAGTACTTC; CDR3aa: CATPRLAGYLGAKNIQYF
abundance: .; d_gene: .; v_gene: TRBV11-2; j_gene: TRBJ2-7; CDR3nt: TGTGCCAGCAGTAGCAGTACAGGCTCCTACGAGCAGTACTTC; CDR3aa: CASSSSTGSYEQYF
abundance: .; d_gene: .; v_gene: TRBV10-3; j_gene: TRBJ1-2; CDR3nt: TGTGCCATCAGTGAGTCGCCCCACAGGGAATTTGGCTATGGCTACACCTTC; CDR3aa: CAISESPHREFGYGYTF
abundance: .; d_gene: TRBD1; v_gene: TRBV3-1/TRBV3-2; j_gene: TRBJ1-6; CDR3nt: TGTGCCAGCAGGCGAAGATTGAGAGGGGGCGAGAATTCACCCCTCCACTTT; CDR3aa: CASRRRLRGGENSPLHF
abundance: .; d_gene: .; v_gene: TRBV30; j_gene: TRBJ1-2; CDR3nt: TGTGCCTCACCCCGAGTCGGAGGGGTCTATGGCTACACCTTC; CDR3aa: CASPRVGGVYGYTF
abundance: .; d_gene: .; v_gene: TRBV5-1; j_gene: TRBJ2-2; CDR3nt: TGCGCCAGCAGCTCGCAGGGGAGAGGGACCGGGGAGCTGTTTTTT; CDR3aa: CASSSQGRGTGELFF
abundance: .; d_gene: TRBD1; v_gene: TRBV7-8; j_gene: TRBJ1-6; CDR3nt: TGTGCCAGCAGCTTTACAGGGGCGGATTCACCCCTCCACTTT; CDR3aa: CASSFTGADSPLHF
abundance: .; d_gene: TRBD2; v_gene: TRBV10-3; j_gene: TRBJ2-2; CDR3nt: TGTGCCATCAGGGGTAGCGGGGACATTTCCGCCGGGGAGCTGTTTTTT; CDR3aa: CAIRGSGDISAGELFF
abundance: .; d_gene: .; v_gene: TRBV18; j_gene: TRBJ2-5; CDR3nt: TGTGCCAGCTCGGCCGACCAAGAGACCCAGTACTTC; CDR3aa: CASSADQETQYF
abundance: once; d_gene: .; v_gene: TRBV28; j_gene: TRBJ2-2; CDR3nt: TGTGCCAGCAGTTCTCCGCGTCGGGACACCGGGGAGCTGTTTTTT; CDR3aa: CASSSPRRDTGELFF
abundance: .; d_gene: .; v_gene: TRBV3-1/TRBV3-2; j_gene: TRBJ1-2; CDR3nt: TGTGCCAGCAGCCAAGGAGAGTTAAGCTATGGCTACACCTTC; CDR3aa: CASSQGELSYGYTF
abundance: .; d_gene: TRBD1; v_gene: TRBV10-3; j_gene: TRBJ1-1; CDR3nt: TGTGCCACTCGGACAGGGTCGGGTACTGAAGCTTTCTTT; CDR3aa: CATRTGSGTEAFF
abundance: .; d_gene: .; v_gene: TRBV2; j_gene: TRBJ1-1; CDR3nt: TGTGCCAGCAGTGTGCAGGGAACTGAAGCTTTCTTT; CDR3aa: CASSVQGTEAFF
abundance: .; d_gene: .; v_gene: TRBV30; j_gene: TRBJ2-5; CDR3nt: TGTGCCTGGAGTGTTCTCCCAGGGTGGACCCAGTACTTC; CDR3aa: CAWSVLPGWTQYF
abundance: .; d_gene: .; v_gene: TRBV5-1; j_gene: TRBJ1-5; CDR3nt: TGCGCCAGCAGCGCGGGTCGCGGTAATCAGCCCCAGCATTTT; CDR3aa: CASSAGRGNQPQHF